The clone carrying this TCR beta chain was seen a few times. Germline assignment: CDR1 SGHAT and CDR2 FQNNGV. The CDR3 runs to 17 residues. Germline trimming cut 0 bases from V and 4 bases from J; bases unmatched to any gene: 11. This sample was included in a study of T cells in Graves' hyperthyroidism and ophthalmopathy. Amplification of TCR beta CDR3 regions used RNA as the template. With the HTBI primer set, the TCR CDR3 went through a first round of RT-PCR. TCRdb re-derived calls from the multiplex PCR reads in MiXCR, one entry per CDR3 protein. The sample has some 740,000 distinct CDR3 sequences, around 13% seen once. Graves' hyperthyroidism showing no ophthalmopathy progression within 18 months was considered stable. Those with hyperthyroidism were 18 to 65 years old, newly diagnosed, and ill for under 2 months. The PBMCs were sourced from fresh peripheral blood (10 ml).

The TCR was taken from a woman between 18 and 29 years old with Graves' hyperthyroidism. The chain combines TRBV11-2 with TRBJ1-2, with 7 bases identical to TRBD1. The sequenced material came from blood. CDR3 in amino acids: CASSLDLRDSAAYGYTF. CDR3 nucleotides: TGTGCCAGCAGCTTAGATCTAAGGGACAGTGCGGCCTATGGCTACACCTTC.